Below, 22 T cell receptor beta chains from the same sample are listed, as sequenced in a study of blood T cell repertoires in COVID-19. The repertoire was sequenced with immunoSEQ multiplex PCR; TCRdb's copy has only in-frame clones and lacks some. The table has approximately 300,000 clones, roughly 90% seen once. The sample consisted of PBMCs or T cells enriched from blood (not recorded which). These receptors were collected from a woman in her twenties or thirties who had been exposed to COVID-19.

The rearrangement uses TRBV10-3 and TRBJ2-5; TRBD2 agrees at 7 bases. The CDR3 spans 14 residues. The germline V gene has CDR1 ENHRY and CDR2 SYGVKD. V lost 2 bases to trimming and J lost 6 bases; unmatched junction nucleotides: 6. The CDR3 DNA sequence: TGTGCCATCAGTGAGACCAGCGGGGAGCAGACCCAGTACTTC. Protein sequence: CAISETSGEQTQYF.

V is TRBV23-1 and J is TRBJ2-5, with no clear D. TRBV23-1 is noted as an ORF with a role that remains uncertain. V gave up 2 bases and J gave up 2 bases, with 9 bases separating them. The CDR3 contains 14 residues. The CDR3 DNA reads TGCGCCAGCAGTCAACGGAGACCTCAAGAGACCCAGTACTTC. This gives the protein CASSQRRPQETQYF.

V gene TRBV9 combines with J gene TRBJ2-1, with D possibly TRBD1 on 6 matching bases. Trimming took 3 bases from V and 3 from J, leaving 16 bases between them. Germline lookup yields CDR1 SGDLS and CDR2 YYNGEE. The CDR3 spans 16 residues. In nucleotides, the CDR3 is TGTGCCAGCAGCGAACAGGGACCAGCCAGCTACAATGAGCAGTTCTTC. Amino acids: CASSEQGPASYNEQFF.

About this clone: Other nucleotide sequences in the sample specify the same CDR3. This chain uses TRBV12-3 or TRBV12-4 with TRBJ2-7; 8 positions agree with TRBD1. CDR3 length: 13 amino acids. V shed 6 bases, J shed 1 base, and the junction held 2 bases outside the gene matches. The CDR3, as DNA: TGTGCCAGCAGAGGGACAGGATCCTACGAGCAGTACTTC. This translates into CASRGTGSYEQYF.

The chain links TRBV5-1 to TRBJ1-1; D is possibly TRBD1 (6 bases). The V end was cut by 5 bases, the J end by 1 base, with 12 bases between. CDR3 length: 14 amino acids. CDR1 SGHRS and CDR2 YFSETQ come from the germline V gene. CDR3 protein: CASSYLQGNTEAFF. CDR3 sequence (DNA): TGCGCCAGCAGTTATTTACAGGGGAACACTGAAGCTTTCTTT.

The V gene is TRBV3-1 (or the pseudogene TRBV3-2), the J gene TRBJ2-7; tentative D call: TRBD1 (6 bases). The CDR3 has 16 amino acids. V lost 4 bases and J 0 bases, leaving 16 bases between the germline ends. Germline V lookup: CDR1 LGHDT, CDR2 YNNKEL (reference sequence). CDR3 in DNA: TGTGCCAGCAGCCTTAGGGGAACAGGGAGCTCCTACGAGCAGTACTTC. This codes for CASSLRGTGSSYEQYF.

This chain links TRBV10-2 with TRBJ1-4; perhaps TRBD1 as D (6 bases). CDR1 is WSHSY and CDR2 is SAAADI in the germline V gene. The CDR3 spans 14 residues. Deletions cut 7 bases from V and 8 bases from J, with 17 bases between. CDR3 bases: TGCGCCAGCACCGGGGGGGCAGGAAGAGAAAAACTGTTTTTT. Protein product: CASTGGAGREKLFF.

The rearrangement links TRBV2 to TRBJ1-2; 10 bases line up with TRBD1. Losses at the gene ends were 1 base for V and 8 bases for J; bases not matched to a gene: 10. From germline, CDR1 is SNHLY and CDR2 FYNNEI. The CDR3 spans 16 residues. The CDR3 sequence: CASSEVRTGGSEGYTF. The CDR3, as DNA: TGTGCCAGCAGTGAAGTCAGGACAGGGGGTTCGGAAGGCTACACCTTC.

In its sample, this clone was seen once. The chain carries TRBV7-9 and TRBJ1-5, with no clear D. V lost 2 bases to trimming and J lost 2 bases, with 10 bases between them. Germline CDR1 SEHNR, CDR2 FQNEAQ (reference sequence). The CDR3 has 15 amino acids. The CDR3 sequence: CASSLTGMGNQPQHF. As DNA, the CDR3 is TGTGCCAGCAGCTTAACGGGAATGGGCAATCAGCCCCAGCATTTT.

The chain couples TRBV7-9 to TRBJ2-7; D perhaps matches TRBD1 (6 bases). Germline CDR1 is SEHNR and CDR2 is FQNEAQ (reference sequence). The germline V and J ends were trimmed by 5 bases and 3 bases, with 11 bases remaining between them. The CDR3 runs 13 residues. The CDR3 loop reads CASSDTRGYEQYF. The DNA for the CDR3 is TGTGCCAGCAGCGACACCAGGGGCTACGAGCAGTACTTC. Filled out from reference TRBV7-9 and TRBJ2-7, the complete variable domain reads DTGVSQNPRHKITKRGQNVTFRCDPISEHNRLYWYRQTLGQGPEFLTYFQNEAQLEKSRLLSDRFSAERPKGSFSTLEIQRTEQGDSAMYLCASSDTRGYEQYFGPGTRLTVT.

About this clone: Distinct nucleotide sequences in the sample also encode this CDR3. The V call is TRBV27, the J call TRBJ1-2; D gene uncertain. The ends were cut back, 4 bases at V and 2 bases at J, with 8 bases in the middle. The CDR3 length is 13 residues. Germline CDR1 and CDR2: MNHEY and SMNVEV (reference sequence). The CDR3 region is CASSYDTNYGYTF. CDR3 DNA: TGTGCCAGCAGTTACGACACGAACTATGGCTACACCTTC.

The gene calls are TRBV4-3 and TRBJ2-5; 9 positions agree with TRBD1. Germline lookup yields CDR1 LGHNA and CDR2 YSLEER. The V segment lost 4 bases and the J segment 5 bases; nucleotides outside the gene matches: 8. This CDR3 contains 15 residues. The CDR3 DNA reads TGCGCCAGCAGCCTTCTAGGACAGGGGAGGGAGACCCAGTACTTC. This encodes CASSLLGQGRETQYF.

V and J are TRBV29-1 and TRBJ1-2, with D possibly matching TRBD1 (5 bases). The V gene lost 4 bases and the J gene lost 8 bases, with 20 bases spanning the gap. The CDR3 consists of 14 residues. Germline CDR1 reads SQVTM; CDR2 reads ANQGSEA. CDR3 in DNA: TGCAGCGTTGCATCGGGGGGAGTTGTAGAAGGCTACACCTTC. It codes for CSVASGGVVEGYTF. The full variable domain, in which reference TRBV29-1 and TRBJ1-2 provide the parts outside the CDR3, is SAVISQKPSRDICQRGTSLTIQCQVDSQVTMMFWYRQQPGQSLTLIATANQGSEATYESGFVIDKFPISRPNLTFSTLTVSNMSPEDSSIYLCSVASGGVVEGYTFGSGTRLTVV.

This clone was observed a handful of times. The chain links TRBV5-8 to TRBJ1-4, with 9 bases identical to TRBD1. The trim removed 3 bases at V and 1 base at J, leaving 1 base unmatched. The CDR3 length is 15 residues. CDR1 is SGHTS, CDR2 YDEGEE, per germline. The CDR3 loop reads CASSWGQGTNEKLFF. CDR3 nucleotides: TGTGCCAGCAGCTGGGGACAGGGAACTAATGAAAAACTGTTTTTT.

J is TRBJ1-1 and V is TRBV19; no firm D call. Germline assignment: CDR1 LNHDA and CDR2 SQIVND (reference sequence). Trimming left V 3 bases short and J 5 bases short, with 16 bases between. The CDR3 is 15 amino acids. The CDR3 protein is CASSITSNRGTEAFF. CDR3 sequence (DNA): TGTGCCAGTAGTATTACATCCAACCGAGGGACTGAAGCTTTCTTT.

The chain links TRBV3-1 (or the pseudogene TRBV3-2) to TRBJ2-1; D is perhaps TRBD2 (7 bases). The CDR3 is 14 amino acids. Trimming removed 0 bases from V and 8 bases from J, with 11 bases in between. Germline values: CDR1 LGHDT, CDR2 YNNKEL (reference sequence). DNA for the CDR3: TGTGCCAGCAGCCAAGATGGGGGGGCGGATGAGCAGTTCTTC. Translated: CASSQDGGADEQFF.

The CDR3 sequence: CASSQAPREAFF. The DNA of the CDR3 is TGTGCCAGCAGCCAAGCTCCCCGGGAAGCTTTCTTT. The chain uses TRBV3-1 (or the pseudogene TRBV3-2) and TRBJ1-1; D remains ambiguous. From germline, CDR1 is LGHDT and CDR2 YNNKEL (reference sequence). The CDR3 is 12 amino acids. Trimming took off 1 base at V and 8 bases at J, with 8 bases between the two ends.

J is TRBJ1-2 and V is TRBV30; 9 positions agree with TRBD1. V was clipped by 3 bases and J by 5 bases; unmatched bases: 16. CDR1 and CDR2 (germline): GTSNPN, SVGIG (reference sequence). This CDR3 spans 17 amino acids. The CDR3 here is CAWRFRTGTGFGYGYTF. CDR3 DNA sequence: TGTGCCTGGAGGTTTCGAACCGGGACAGGGTTTGGGTATGGCTACACCTTC.

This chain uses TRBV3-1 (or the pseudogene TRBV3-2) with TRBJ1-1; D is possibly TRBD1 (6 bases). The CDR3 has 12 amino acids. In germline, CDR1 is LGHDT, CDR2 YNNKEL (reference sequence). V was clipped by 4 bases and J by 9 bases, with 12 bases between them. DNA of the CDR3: TGTGCCAGCAGCCTGGCGGGGGCTAAAGCTTTCTTT. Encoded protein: CASSLAGAKAFF.

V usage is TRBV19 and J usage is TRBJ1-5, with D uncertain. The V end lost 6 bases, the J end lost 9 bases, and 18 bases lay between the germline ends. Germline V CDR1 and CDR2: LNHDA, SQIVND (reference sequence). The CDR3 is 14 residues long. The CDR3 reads CASRKKRLDGPQHF. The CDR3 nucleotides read TGTGCCAGTAGGAAGAAACGACTCGACGGGCCCCAGCATTTT.

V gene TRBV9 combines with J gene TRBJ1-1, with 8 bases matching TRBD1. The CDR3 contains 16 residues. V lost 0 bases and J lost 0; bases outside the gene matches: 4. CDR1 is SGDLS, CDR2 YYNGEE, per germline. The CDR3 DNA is TGTGCCAGCAGCGTAGGACAGGGGTACATGAACACTGAAGCTTTCTTT. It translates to CASSVGQGYMNTEAFF.

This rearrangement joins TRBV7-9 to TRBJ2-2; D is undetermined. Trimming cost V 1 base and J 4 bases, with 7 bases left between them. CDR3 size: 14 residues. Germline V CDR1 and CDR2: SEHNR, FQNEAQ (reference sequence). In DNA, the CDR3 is TGTGCCAGCAGCTTAGGGGCAGCCACCGGGGAGCTGTTTTTT. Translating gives CASSLGAATGELFF.